This TCR beta chain stems from a study of T cell changes during pregnancy in multiple sclerosis. Here immunoSEQ multiplex PCR was the method, and the copy in TCRdb shows in-frame clones only, minus some. The sample includes tens of thousands of clones, roughly 93% of them seen just once. V lost 6 bases to trimming and J lost 6 bases; unmatched junction nucleotides: 6. Germline-derived CDR1 and CDR2 are SNHLY and FYNNEI. The CDR3 sequence is 13 residues long. This TCR came from a female donor with multiple sclerosis, enrolled in a pregnancy study. The source was peripheral blood, collected in the second trimester of pregnancy. V usage is TRBV2 and J usage is TRBJ2-7, with 9 bases identical to TRBD1. CDR3 sequence reads: CASRQGAPGEQYF. The CDR3 nucleotides read TGTGCCAGCAGACAGGGGGCCCCCGGCGAGCAGTACTTC.